This TCR beta chain is drawn from a study of blood T cell repertoires in COVID-19. Study background: Samples taken during acute and convalescent COVID-19 were collected in the United States, Italy and Spain.

Profiled with immunoSEQ multiplex PCR; TCRdb holds only in-frame clones, not every one. Here the sample spans fewer than 350,000 clones, roughly 87% being singletons. Recruited during active infection, patients (from Seattle) were subsequently followed longitudinally. This TCR was sampled from a man aged 30 to 39 with COVID-19, enrolled during active disease. Sequencing was carried out using peripheral blood.

The CDR3 coding sequence is TGTGCCAGTAGTCTGACCCCCGGACAGGGGGCCGCGGCCCAGTACTTC. Protein sequence: CASSLTPGQGAAAQYF. The V and J genes are TRBV19 and TRBJ2-5; 11 nucleotides align to TRBD1. Per the germline V gene, CDR1 is LNHDA and CDR2 is SQIVND (reference sequence). Unmatched junction bases numbered 14, after V lost 5 bases and J lost 9 bases. This CDR3 spans 16 amino acids.